These 28 T cell receptor beta chains were sequenced from one sample in a study of T cells in Graves' hyperthyroidism and ophthalmopathy. RNA transcripts served as the template for amplifying TCR beta CDR3 regions. Primed by the HTBI set, a first-round RT-PCR was run on the TCR CDR3. A single record per CDR3 protein comes from TCRdb applying MiXCR to the multiplex PCR reads. The data show a few hundred thousand distinct CDR3 sequences, with around 21% seen just once and roughly 29% held by the top ten. Material for sequencing was blood. The receptors here all came from a man between 18 and 35 years old with Graves' hyperthyroidism.

The rearrangement joins TRBV4-1 to TRBJ1-1, with D tentatively TRBD1 (5 bases). The CDR3 runs 15 residues. Germline lookup yields CDR1 MGHRA and CDR2 YSYEKL. Trimming left V 4 bases short and J 4 bases short, with 16 bases between. CDR3 nucleotides: TGCGCCAGCAGCCGAGATCTCCAGGGTCGCACTGAAGCTTTCTTT. It yields the protein CASSRDLQGRTEAFF.

This clonotype has a count of ten or more. The V call is TRBV6-5, the J call TRBJ2-7; D might be TRBD1 (6 bases). The germline gives CDR1 MNHEY, CDR2 SVGAGI. Trimming left V 3 bases short and J 2 bases short, with 11 bases between. The CDR3 covers 14 residues. The CDR3 DNA reads TGTGCCAGCAGTTATGAGGACAGCACCTACGAGCAGTACTTC. Its protein is CASSYEDSTYEQYF.

This clonotype occurred many times. The rearrangement uses TRBV10-3 and TRBJ2-5; 12 nucleotides match TRBD2. The J segment lost 0 bases and the V segment lost 7 bases, leaving 12 bases of the junction unmatched. The CDR3 extends over 18 amino acids. Germline CDR1 is ENHRY and CDR2 is SYGVKD. The CDR3 DNA reads as TGTGCCATCAAAGTGGCTAGCGGGGGGGCCGGGTACCAAGAGACCCAGTACTTC. Its protein product is CAIKVASGGAGYQETQYF.

This clonotype was seen repeatedly, ten times or more. The chain combines TRBV6-5 with TRBJ2-5, with D hard to call. Looked up from germline, CDR1 is MNHEY and CDR2 is SVGAGI. The ends were cut back, 0 bases at V and 5 bases at J, with 10 bases in the middle. CDR3 size: 14 residues. The DNA of the CDR3 is TGTGCCAGCAGTTACTCGACACTATCCGAGACCCAGTACTTC. It yields the protein CASSYSTLSETQYF.

The chain joins TRBV12-3 or TRBV12-4 to TRBJ1-1, with 7 bases that match TRBD1. The CDR3 spans 14 residues. V gave up 5 bases and J gave up 5 bases; unmatched junction bases: 8. For the CDR3, the DNA is TGTGCCAGCAGTCCGGGACAGCCAAGGACTGAAGCTTTCTTT. This codes for CASSPGQPRTEAFF.

This clonotype was found a few times. The conserved closing phenylalanine or tryptophan is absent in this CDR3, likely reflecting a read error. The chain uses TRBV19 and TRBJ1-1, with D possibly TRBD1 on 5 matching bases. V gave up 3 bases and J gave up 1 base, with 18 bases separating them. This CDR3 spans 17 amino acids. Germline V CDR1 and CDR2: LNHDA, SQIVND (reference sequence). CDR3 coding DNA: TGTGCCAGTAGTATTGCGGCGTCGAGACAGAAGAACACTGAAGCTTTCTCT. This encodes CASSIAASRQKNTEAFS.

V usage is TRBV19 and J usage is TRBJ2-5, with 7 bases aligning to TRBD1. V dropped 4 bases and J dropped 2; count of bases not matched to a gene: 10. The germline gives CDR1 LNHDA, CDR2 SQIVND (reference sequence). There are 16 residues in the CDR3. The CDR3 DNA sequence: TGTGCCAGTAGTACCGGGACAGTACCATTTCAAGAGACCCAGTACTTC. Translating it yields CASSTGTVPFQETQYF.

The V call is TRBV5-1, the J call TRBJ2-7; 7 bases match TRBD2. The germline V gene has CDR1 SGHRS and CDR2 YFSETQ. CDR3 length: 12 amino acids. V was clipped by 4 bases and J by 6 bases; unmatched bases: 4. This CDR3 is CASSPGRAEQYF. For the CDR3, the DNA is TGCGCCAGCAGCCCTGGGAGGGCCGAGCAGTACTTC.

As to this clonotype: A much more abundant neighbour one base away suggests this may be a read error. V usage is TRBV28 and J usage is TRBJ2-7; 7 bases map to TRBD1. Germline V gives CDR1 MDHEN, CDR2 SYDVKM. The CDR3 covers 14 residues. V shed 7 bases and J 2 bases; nucleotides not matched to a gene: 8. The CDR3 region has the DNA TGTGCCAGCATTACCCAGGGGGACCCCTACGAGCAGTACTTC. Its translation is CASITQGDPYEQYF.

The sample holds many counts of this clonotype. The V call is TRBV29-1, the J call TRBJ2-2, with D possibly matching TRBD1 (6 bases). Germline CDR1 is SQVTM and CDR2 is ANQGSEA. This CDR3 contains 14 residues. V was shortened by 7 bases and J by 8 bases, with 20 bases between the two germline ends. The CDR3 is CSAETGPLVGELFF. The DNA for the CDR3 is TGCAGCGCCGAAACAGGGCCCCTGGTTGGGGAGCTGTTTTTT.

This clonotype was seen at least ten times. The chain is built from TRBV27 and TRBJ2-7, with 7 bases matching TRBD1. CDR1 is MNHEY and CDR2 is SMNVEV in the germline V gene (reference sequence). V was clipped by 5 bases and J by 4 bases; unmatched bases: 5. The CDR3 has 13 amino acids. CDR3 residues: CASSKTGLYEQYF. The CDR3 DNA sequence: TGTGCCAGCAGTAAGACAGGGTTATACGAGCAGTACTTC.

In its sample, this clonotype was seen many times. This chain uses TRBV6-2 or TRBV6-3 with TRBJ2-5; TRBD2 agrees at 10 bases. The length of the CDR3 is 16 residues. The J segment lost 2 bases and the V segment lost 3 bases, leaving 6 bases of the junction unmatched. The germline V gene encodes CDR1 MNHEY and CDR2 SVGEGT. CDR3 sequence: CASSYLAGAVQETQYF. In DNA, the CDR3 is TGTGCCAGCAGTTATCTAGCGGGGGCAGTACAAGAGACCCAGTACTTC.

Of note for this clonotype: A clone one base away is much larger, so this may be a read error. The missing conserved phenylalanine or tryptophan at the end of this CDR3 makes a read error likely. This rearrangement joins TRBV11-2 to TRBJ2-3, with 7 bases matching TRBD1. This CDR3 region has 15 residues. J was trimmed by 0 bases and V by 5 bases; bases with no gene match: 5. The germline V gene encodes CDR1 SGHAT and CDR2 FQNNGV. This chain's CDR3 is CASSLGQVSTDTQYC. The CDR3 DNA sequence: TGTGCCAGCAGCCTCGGACAGGTCAGCACAGATACGCAGTATTGT.

This clonotype was counted only a few times. The chain's CDR3 is CASSEGVRVYNSPLHF. In DNA form, the CDR3 reads TGTGCCAGCAGTGAAGGGGTTAGAGTCTATAATTCACCCCTCCACTTT. The V and J genes are TRBV2 and TRBJ1-6, with D uncertain. The CDR3 is 16 residues long. Trimming cost V 1 base and J 3 bases, with 10 bases left between them. Germline V CDR1 and CDR2: SNHLY, FYNNEI.

The rearrangement uses TRBV7-8 and TRBJ2-7; TRBD1 agrees at 9 bases. The junction had 9 bases not matched to a gene; V was cut back by 4 bases and J by 5 bases. CDR1 and CDR2 from the germline V gene are SGHVS and FQNEAQ. This CDR3 has 15 residues. CDR3 DNA sequence: TGTGCCAGCAGCTCTAAGAGACAGGGGGGACACGAGCAGTACTTC. This codes for CASSSKRQGGHEQYF.

This clonotype was seen repeatedly, ten times or more. The chain combines TRBV2 with TRBJ2-7; D is undetermined. Per the germline V gene, CDR1 is SNHLY and CDR2 is FYNNEI. The ends were cut back, 5 bases at V and 9 bases at J, with 14 bases in the middle. The CDR3 extends over 12 amino acids. The CDR3 loop reads CASSFQRARQYF. The DNA of the CDR3 is TGTGCCAGCAGTTTCCAACGGGCTAGGCAGTACTTC. Drawing the rest from reference TRBV2 and TRBJ2-7, the complete variable domain is EPEVTQTPSHQVTQMGQEVILRCVPISNHLYFYWYRQILGQKVEFLVSFYNNEISEKSEIFDDQFSVERPDGSNFTLKIRSTKLEDSAMYFCASSFQRARQYFGPGTRLTVT.

This clonotype has only a few counts. The chain uses TRBV5-1 and TRBJ2-7; TRBD2 aligns across 7 bases. The CDR3 loop spans 15 amino acids. Germline V gene sequence: CDR1 SGHRS, CDR2 YFSETQ. Germline trimming cut 5 bases from V and 5 bases from J; bases unmatched to any gene: 13. The CDR3: CASRGGGVAPHEQYF. For the CDR3, the DNA is TGCGCCAGCAGGGGTGGGGGGGTAGCGCCCCACGAGCAGTACTTC.

This clonotype was seen many times. The chain uses TRBV12-3 or TRBV12-4 and TRBJ2-7; TRBD1 matches at 9 bases. The CDR3 runs 15 residues. The V and J ends lost 1 base and 2 bases, in that order; junction bases with no gene match: 3. The CDR3 coding sequence is TGTGCCAGCAGTTTAGACAGGGGGCCAGCCTACGAGCAGTACTTC. Its translation: CASSLDRGPAYEQYF.

The chain recombines TRBV29-1 with TRBJ2-7, with 12 bases that match TRBD1. The ends lost 4 bases at V and 7 bases at J; junction bases unmatched: 5. The CDR3 is 13 amino acids. Germline V gene lookup returns CDR1 SQVTM and CDR2 ANQGSEA. The DNA of the CDR3 is TGCAGCGTTGGGGGGACAGGGGGCAAGGAGCAGTACTTC. It encodes CSVGGTGGKEQYF.

This chain uses TRBV5-4 with TRBJ2-3, with 11 bases aligning to TRBD1. The V segment lost 2 bases and the J segment 4 bases; nucleotides outside the gene matches: 3. From germline, CDR1 is SGHNT and CDR2 YYREEE (reference sequence). This CDR3 region has 15 residues. The CDR3 DNA reads as TGTGCCAGCAGCTTTGGGGGACAGGGGGCAGATACGCAGTATTTT. Translating it yields CASSFGGQGADTQYF.

This clonotype was counted only a few times. The chain couples TRBV5-4 to TRBJ2-2, with TRBD2 matching 11 bases. With V trimmed by 2 bases and J by 6 bases, 3 bases remained unmatched. CDR1 and CDR2 from the germline V gene are SGHNT and YYREEE (reference sequence). The CDR3 length is 15 residues. CDR3 residues: CASSFSGGVAGELFF. The CDR3 nucleotides read TGTGCCAGCAGCTTTAGCGGGGGGGTCGCCGGGGAGCTGTTTTTT.

About this clonotype: A much bigger clone sits one base away, suggesting this may be a read error. The V gene is TRBV2, the J gene TRBJ2-2; a possible D gene is TRBD2 (6 bases). CDR3 length: 15 residues. Germline V gene lookup returns CDR1 SNHLY and CDR2 FYNNEI. The CDR3 is CASSERTGVAGKLFF. CDR3 DNA: TGTGCCAGCAGTGAACGAACGGGGGTCGCCGGGAAGCTGTTTTTT. Full variable domain (remainder filled in from reference TRBV2 and TRBJ2-2): EPEVTQTPSHQVTQMGQEVILRCVPISNHLYFYWYRQILGQKVEFLVSFYNNEISEKSEIFDDQFSVERPDGSNFTLKIRSTKLEDSAMYFCASSERTGVAGKLFFGEGSRLTVL.

There are many counts of this clonotype. This rearrangement joins TRBV28 to TRBJ2-5; D not certain. CDR3 length equals 13 residues. Per germline, CDR1 MDHEN and CDR2 SYDVKM. The V and J ends lost 3 bases and 5 bases respectively, with 10 bases between them. CDR3 coding DNA: TGTGCCAGCAGTTTGCGAATAGGGGAGACCCAGTACTTC. Translation gives CASSLRIGETQYF. The variable domain in full, completed from reference TRBV28 and TRBJ2-5, reads DVKVTQSSRYLVKRTGEKVFLECVQDMDHENMFWYRQDPGLGLRLIYFSYDVKMKEKGDIPEGYSVSREKKERFSLILESASTNQTSMYLCASSLRIGETQYFGPGTRLLVL.

In its sample, this clonotype was seen many times. V and J are TRBV11-2 and TRBJ2-5; 9 bases agree with TRBD2. CDR3 size: 17 residues. The germline V gene has CDR1 SGHAT and CDR2 FQNNGV. V was clipped by 5 bases and J by 0 bases; unmatched bases: 10. In nucleotides, the CDR3 is TGTGCCAGCAGCCGAATAGCGGGGGCCATGTACCAAGAGACCCAGTACTTC. It codes for CASSRIAGAMYQETQYF.

This chain connects TRBV6-5 to TRBJ2-7; no firm D call. The ends were cut back, 5 bases at V and 3 bases at J, with 17 bases in the middle. This CDR3 is built from 15 residues. In germline, CDR1 is MNHEY, CDR2 SVGAGI. CDR3 region: CASSPLQTRSYEQYF. In DNA form, the CDR3 reads TGTGCCAGCAGTCCCCTCCAGACAAGGAGCTACGAGCAGTACTTC.

This clonotype was counted many times. The V and J genes are TRBV12-3 or TRBV12-4 and TRBJ2-7, with D possibly being TRBD1 or TRBD2 (5 bases each). Between the trimmed V and J ends, which lost 4 bases and 2 bases, there was a span of 15 bases. This CDR3 has 15 residues. CDR3 protein: CASSSLLGVTYEQYF. CDR3 bases: TGTGCCAGCAGTTCCCTGTTGGGGGTTACCTACGAGCAGTACTTC.

This chain links TRBV6-5 with TRBJ2-5; 8 nucleotides match TRBD1. V gave up 4 bases and J gave up 1 base; unmatched junction bases: 5. The CDR3 contains 15 residues. Germline-derived CDR1 and CDR2 are MNHEY and SVGAGI. Here the CDR3 DNA reads TGTGCCAGCAGTTCCGCAGGGGGCTCCCAAGAGACCCAGTACTTC. Its protein product is CASSSAGGSQETQYF.

This clonotype occurred many times. The gene calls are TRBV2 and TRBJ1-1; 7 nucleotides agree with TRBD1. The germline gives CDR1 SNHLY, CDR2 FYNNEI. Trimming cost V 6 bases and J 5 bases; bases outside gene matches: 15. The CDR3 runs 16 residues. The CDR3 coding sequence is TGTGCCAGCAGCGACTATCACCTGACAGGGCAAACTGAAGCTTTCTTT. Translation gives CASSDYHLTGQTEAFF.